The 18 T cell receptor beta chains below were found in one sample sequenced in a study of cytomegalovirus exposure and HLA in healthy donors. Profiled with immunoSEQ multiplex PCR; TCRdb holds only in-frame clones, not every one. The sample holds 260,000 or so clones; approximately 88% are singletons and the top ten take about 0.85%. The source material was PBMCs. Receptors were obtained from a woman aged 18-29 years in good health and CMV-seronegative.

The V call is TRBV5-1, the J call TRBJ2-3, with 11 bases aligning to TRBD2. Germline V gene lookup returns CDR1 SGHRS and CDR2 YFSETQ. V lost 4 bases and J lost 6; bases outside the gene matches: 13. CDR3 length: 17 residues. DNA of the CDR3: TGCGCCAGCAGCCCCCCACGGGGTAGCGGGAGGGCGGATACGCAGTATTTT. Translating it yields CASSPPRGSGRADTQYF.

The chain links TRBV28 to TRBJ2-7; no definite D call. Trimming left V 4 bases short and J 0 bases short, with 13 bases between. This CDR3 has 15 residues. Germline V lookup: CDR1 MDHEN, CDR2 SYDVKM. Written as DNA, the CDR3 is TGTGCCAGCAGTTCCGGTGGAGCTGACTCCTACGAGCAGTACTTC. Translating it yields CASSSGGADSYEQYF.

V and J are TRBV7-2 and TRBJ2-2; D remains unclear. The CDR3 is 13 residues long. Trimming pared 6 bases from V and 4 bases from J, leaving 9 bases between. CDR1 is SGHTA and CDR2 is FQGNSA in the germline V gene. The CDR3 DNA follows: TGTGCCAGCAGTCCAAAAATCACCGGGGAGCTGTTTTTT. Its translation is CASSPKITGELFF.

V gene TRBV28 combines with J gene TRBJ1-2, with D tentatively TRBD1 (5 bases). The CDR3 length is 13 residues. Germline assignment: CDR1 MDHEN and CDR2 SYDVKM. The V end lost 1 base, the J end lost 3 bases, and 6 bases lay between the germline ends. CDR3 sequence (DNA): TGTGCCAGCAGTTTATTAGGGGACTATGGCTACACCTTC. Translation: CASSLLGDYGYTF.

This chain joins TRBV5-1 and TRBJ2-1, with D possibly TRBD2 on 6 matching bases. Trimming left V 1 base short and J 8 bases short, with 16 bases between. The CDR3 spans 15 residues. Germline CDR1 SGHRS, CDR2 YFSETQ. DNA for the CDR3: TGCGCCAGCAGCTTGAGGACGGGAGCAGGGTATGAGCAGTTCTTC. Residues: CASSLRTGAGYEQFF.

This chain connects TRBV27 to TRBJ2-7; 8 nucleotides line up with TRBD2. This CDR3 region has 15 residues. The V and J ends lost 5 bases and 2 bases, in that order; junction bases with no gene match: 8. Germline loops: CDR1 MNHEY, CDR2 SMNVEV (reference sequence). CDR3 in amino acids: CASSARGSGTYEQYF. CDR3 sequence (DNA): TGTGCCAGCAGTGCCCGCGGTAGCGGGACCTACGAGCAGTACTTC.

The genes are TRBV15 and TRBJ1-1, with D perhaps matching TRBD1 (5 bases). The CDR3 covers 17 residues. Trimming stripped 3 bases from V and 1 base from J, with 18 bases between. Germline assignment: CDR1 LNHNV and CDR2 YYDKDF (reference sequence). The CDR3 DNA reads as TGTGCCACCAGCAGTCCCGGGGGTGGTTCGAGGAACACTGAAGCTTTCTTT. Translating gives CATSSPGGGSRNTEAFF.

This chain joins TRBV7-6 and TRBJ2-7, with TRBD2 identical over 12 bases. V shed 3 bases and J 0 bases; nucleotides not matched to a gene: 12. Germline V gene sequence: CDR1 SGHVS, CDR2 FNYEAQ. The CDR3 contains 19 residues. The CDR3 loop reads CASSFSPSGRAVSSYEQYF. CDR3 DNA: TGTGCCAGCAGCTTTTCCCCTAGCGGGAGGGCCGTGAGCTCCTACGAGCAGTACTTC. Complete variable domain (other parts from reference TRBV7-6 and TRBJ2-7): GAGVSQSPRYKVTKRGQDVALRCDPISGHVSLYWYRQALGQGPEFLTYFNYEAQQDKSGLPNDRFSAERPEGSISTLTIQRTEQRDSAMYRCASSFSPSGRAVSSYEQYFGPGTRLTVT.

This chain connects TRBV28 to TRBJ2-7; 7 positions match TRBD1. Trimming took 5 bases from V and 5 from J; bases not matched to a gene: 15. The germline CDR1 and CDR2 sequences are MDHEN and SYDVKM. There are 16 residues in the CDR3. The CDR3 DNA is TGTGCCAGCAGTGCCCAGGGGGTTAGGCGAGCCCACGAGCAGTACTTC. Translation: CASSAQGVRRAHEQYF.

The chain employs TRBV5-4 and TRBJ2-3; 10 bases map to TRBD2. In germline, CDR1 is SGHNT, CDR2 YYREEE (reference sequence). The CDR3 totals 16 residues. The J segment lost 0 bases and the V segment lost 4 bases, leaving 5 bases of the junction unmatched. The CDR3 sequence is CASSRRTSGSTDTQYF. In DNA form, the CDR3 reads TGTGCCAGCAGCAGAAGGACTAGCGGAAGCACAGATACGCAGTATTTT.

This clone was seen a handful of times. The rearrangement uses TRBV2 and TRBJ2-7; D perhaps matches TRBD2 (6 bases). The V and J ends lost 6 bases and 5 bases respectively, with 17 bases between them. This CDR3 spans 14 amino acids. Germline V gene sequence: CDR1 SNHLY, CDR2 FYNNEI. CDR3 DNA sequence: TGTGCCAGCAGCCCGCGGGACGGCCGGAACGAGCAGTACTTC. Protein: CASSPRDGRNEQYF.

V and J are TRBV28 and TRBJ1-5; D is uncertain. The ends were cut back, 6 bases at V and 3 bases at J, with 6 bases in the middle. Germline lookup yields CDR1 MDHEN and CDR2 SYDVKM. There are 12 residues in the CDR3. CDR3 residues: CASSALNQPQHF. The CDR3 DNA follows: TGTGCCAGCAGCGCACTCAATCAGCCCCAGCATTTT. Variable domain in full (rest from reference TRBV28 and TRBJ1-5): DVKVTQSSRYLVKRTGEKVFLECVQDMDHENMFWYRQDPGLGLRLIYFSYDVKMKEKGDIPEGYSVSREKKERFSLILESASTNQTSMYLCASSALNQPQHFGDGTRLSIL.

The chain is built from TRBV27 and TRBJ2-6; no firm D call. Germline V gene lookup returns CDR1 MNHEY and CDR2 SMNVEV (reference sequence). V was clipped by 5 bases and J by 0 bases, with 5 bases between them. This CDR3 comprises 14 residues. CDR3 coding DNA: TGTGCCAGCAGTCCGAGCTCTGGGGCCAACGTCCTGACTTTC. Protein product: CASSPSSGANVLTF.

This clone has only one observation. The J gene is TRBJ1-2, the V gene TRBV6-6; TRBD1 matches 12 bases. The V and J ends lost 6 bases and 5 bases, in that order; junction bases with no gene match: 7. Per germline, CDR1 MNHNY and CDR2 SVGAGI (reference sequence). The CDR3 has 15 residues. CDR3 nucleotide sequence: TGTGCCAGCAGCCAGGGACAGGGGGCGCGGTATGGCTACACCTTC. This codes for CASSQGQGARYGYTF.

This chain connects TRBV25-1 to TRBJ1-1; a weak D match, TRBD1 (5 bases). The V end lost 5 bases, the J end lost 2 bases, and 21 bases lay between the germline ends. CDR1 and CDR2 (germline): MGHDK, SYGVNS. The CDR3 contains 17 residues. DNA of the CDR3: TGTGCCAGCAGTCTAGGACACAATATAGAGTCAAACACTGAAGCTTTCTTT. This sequence encodes CASSLGHNIESNTEAFF. The entire variable domain, with the rest obtained from reference TRBV25-1 and TRBJ1-1, is as follows: EADIYQTPRYLVIGTGKKITLECSQTMGHDKMYWYQQDPGMELHLIHYSYGVNSTEKGDLSSESTVSRIRTEHFPLTLESARPSHTSQYLCASSLGHNIESNTEAFFGQGTRLTVV.

The gene calls are TRBV7-9 and TRBJ2-1, with D tentatively TRBD2 (5 bases). Germline loops: CDR1 SEHNR, CDR2 FQNEAQ (reference sequence). Trimming shortened V by 9 bases and J by 10 bases, and 25 bases separated the two germline ends. This CDR3 has 15 amino acids. Here the CDR3 DNA reads TGTGCCAGAACCCCGATCGGGAAGCCGTTGGAGGAGCAGTTCTTC. Its translation is CARTPIGKPLEEQFF.

This CDR3 is CASSHSFKGHHQPQHF. CDR3 coding DNA: TGTGCCAGCAGTCACTCATTTAAGGGGCATCATCAGCCCCAGCATTTT. The chain couples TRBV7-9 to TRBJ1-5; the D gene is possibly TRBD1 (5 bases). The V end lost 6 bases, the J end lost 5 bases, and 20 bases lay between the germline ends. CDR3 length: 16 residues. Germline V gene lookup returns CDR1 SEHNR and CDR2 FQNEAQ (reference sequence).

This chain connects TRBV2 to TRBJ1-1; TRBD1 matches at 8 bases. This CDR3 is 15 amino acids long. Germline CDR1 SNHLY, CDR2 FYNNEI. V lost 0 bases to trimming and J lost 3 bases; unmatched junction nucleotides: 3. The CDR3 reads CASSEANRGDTEAFF. CDR3 nucleotides: TGTGCCAGCAGTGAAGCAAACAGGGGGGACACTGAAGCTTTCTTT. Full variable domain (rest looked up from reference TRBV2 and TRBJ1-1): EPEVTQTPSHQVTQMGQEVILRCVPISNHLYFYWYRQILGQKVEFLVSFYNNEISEKSEIFDDQFSVERPDGSNFTLKIRSTKLEDSAMYFCASSEANRGDTEAFFGQGTRLTVV.